The 17 T cell receptor beta chains presented below share a single source sample, sequenced in a study of blood T cell repertoires in COVID-19. The protocol was immunoSEQ multiplex PCR, while the TCRdb copy is restricted to in-frame clones and leaves out a portion. This sample has around 88,000 clones; around three quarters occur once, and the top ten carry roughly 8.6%. Sequencing was carried out using peripheral blood. The receptor source for this set is a man in his fifties or sixties who had recovered from COVID-19.

This clone was observed a few times. The chain combines TRBV7-2 with TRBJ1-2; TRBD1 matches at 8 bases. Losses at the gene ends were 0 bases for V and 8 bases for J; bases not matched to a gene: 2. CDR3 length: 13 amino acids. Looked up from germline, CDR1 is SGHTA and CDR2 is FQGNSA. The CDR3, as DNA: TGTGCCAGCAGCTTAGCGACAGGGGTAGGCTACACCTTC. Encoded protein: CASSLATGVGYTF.

This clone has a count of ten or more. The rearrangement links TRBV2 to TRBJ2-1; 12 positions agree with TRBD2. Germline V gives CDR1 SNHLY, CDR2 FYNNEI. CDR3 length: 15 amino acids. J was trimmed by 4 bases and V by 5 bases; bases with no gene match: 3. The CDR3 sequence is CASSRTSGIYNEQFF. The CDR3 bases are TGTGCCAGCAGTCGGACTAGCGGGATATACAATGAGCAGTTCTTC.

This sequence joins TRBV6-5 and TRBJ1-5; no firm D call. Trimming took 2 bases from V and 7 from J, leaving 9 bases between them. The germline gives CDR1 MNHEY, CDR2 SVGAGI. The CDR3 covers 13 residues. CDR3 DNA: TGTGCCAGCAGTTACGGCCAGAACCAGCCCCAGCATTTT. It encodes CASSYGQNQPQHF.

The rearrangement uses TRBV6-6 and TRBJ1-5, with D possibly matching TRBD1 (6 bases). With 6 bases removed from V and 0 bases from J, the gap between germline ends came to 15 bases. Per the germline V gene, CDR1 is MNHNY and CDR2 is SVGAGI (reference sequence). The CDR3 is made up of 16 amino acids. CDR3 sequence: CASRPRGTDSNQPQHF. In DNA, the CDR3 is TGTGCCAGCAGACCTAGGGGGACCGATAGCAATCAGCCCCAGCATTTT.

This clone was detected only a few times. The chain combines TRBV7-2 with TRBJ1-6; 8 bases fit TRBD1. V shed 4 bases and J 7 bases; nucleotides not matched to a gene: 3. Per germline, CDR1 SGHTA and CDR2 FQGNSA. The CDR3 runs to 14 residues. The CDR3 spells CASSSRQGNSPLHF. CDR3 coding DNA: TGTGCCAGCAGCTCGAGACAGGGGAATTCACCCCTCCACTTT.

This clone appeared a few times. V usage is TRBV5-1 and J usage is TRBJ2-3; TRBD2 matches 10 bases. Trimming cost V 5 bases and J 0 bases; bases outside gene matches: 3. This CDR3 is 15 amino acids long. Germline CDR1 is SGHRS and CDR2 is YFSETQ. CDR3 DNA sequence: TGCGCCAGCAGGCCTAGCGGGGGCAGCACAGATACGCAGTATTTT. Residues: CASRPSGGSTDTQYF.

This clone was seen at least ten times. The genes are TRBV11-3 and TRBJ2-1; D is unresolved. V lost 1 base to trimming and J lost 6 bases, with 10 bases between them. The V gene's germline CDR1 is SGHNT and CDR2 YENEEA. This CDR3 is built from 14 residues. The CDR3 spells CASSLGATPNEQFF. The DNA for the CDR3 is TGTGCCAGCAGCTTAGGGGCTACCCCCAATGAGCAGTTCTTC.

This clone was observed a handful of times. The chain couples TRBV9 to TRBJ1-5; perhaps TRBD1 as D (5 bases). V lost 4 bases and J lost 2, with 16 bases in between. The CDR3 contains 16 residues. The V gene's germline CDR1 is SGDLS and CDR2 YYNGEE. Written as DNA, the CDR3 is TGTGCCAGCAGCAAAGGGGCATCTCCGGGCAATCAGCCCCAGCATTTT. This gives the protein CASSKGASPGNQPQHF.

This chain links TRBV5-4 with TRBJ1-1; a weak D match, TRBD1 (5 bases). CDR1 SGHNT and CDR2 YYREEE come from the germline V gene (reference sequence). Trimming cost V 0 bases and J 1 base, with 7 bases left between them. The CDR3 contains 14 residues. CDR3 nucleotide sequence: TGTGCCAGCAGCTTGGCCAGGGCGAACACTGAAGCTTTCTTT. Its translation: CASSLARANTEAFF.

This rearrangement joins TRBV27 to TRBJ2-7; maybe TRBD1 (5 bases). The V gene lost 2 bases and the J gene lost 0 bases, with 5 bases spanning the gap. The V gene's germline CDR1 is MNHEY and CDR2 SMNVEV (reference sequence). The CDR3 consists of 13 residues. The chain's CDR3 is CASSLQGSYEQYF. DNA for the CDR3: TGTGCCAGCAGTTTACAGGGCTCCTACGAGCAGTACTTC.

About this clone: Additional DNA sequences in this sample encode the identical CDR3. The rearrangement links TRBV5-1 to TRBJ2-7; TRBD1 might be the D (6 bases). Germline values: CDR1 SGHRS, CDR2 YFSETQ. The V end was cut by 2 bases, the J end by 4 bases, with 7 bases between. This CDR3 comprises 12 residues. CDR3 sequence: CASSLRGYEQYF. For the CDR3, the DNA is TGCGCCAGCAGCTTAAGGGGGTACGAGCAGTACTTC.

The V and J genes are TRBV5-5 and TRBJ1-2; the match to TRBD1 covers 8 bases. The V segment lost 4 bases and the J segment 3 bases; nucleotides outside the gene matches: 8. The germline gives CDR1 SGHKS, CDR2 YYEKEE (reference sequence). The CDR3 length is 15 residues. The CDR3 sequence is CASSIGQGMDYGYTF. The CDR3 DNA is TGTGCCAGCAGCATAGGACAGGGTATGGACTATGGCTACACCTTC.

This clone was picked up one time. V and J are TRBV6-1 and TRBJ1-1, with 8 bases lining up with TRBD1. Trimming at V came to 2 bases and at J to 4 bases, leaving 3 bases not matched to a gene. CDR3 size: 14 residues. CDR1 and CDR2 from the germline V gene are MNHNS and SASEGT. The CDR3 DNA sequence: TGTGCCAGCAGTGAATACAGGGGGATCACTGAAGCTTTCTTT. Its translation is CASSEYRGITEAFF.

V usage is TRBV20-1 and J usage is TRBJ2-2; the match to TRBD2 covers 7 bases. The length of the CDR3 is 14 residues. CDR1 is DFQATT and CDR2 is SNEGSKA in the germline V gene (reference sequence). The CDR3 reads CRAGGGANTGELFF. Written as DNA, the CDR3 is TGCAGGGCTGGTGGGGGGGCGAACACCGGGGAGCTGTTTTTT.

The chain joins TRBV28 to TRBJ1-5, with D unresolved. This CDR3 has 13 amino acids. Germline-derived CDR1 and CDR2 are MDHEN and SYDVKM. Trimming took off 6 bases at V and 0 bases at J, with 6 bases between the two ends. DNA of the CDR3: TGTGCCAGCAGACAGAATAGCAATCAGCCCCAGCATTTT. This translates into CASRQNSNQPQHF. Full variable domain (missing parts from reference TRBV28 and TRBJ1-5): DVKVTQSSRYLVKRTGEKVFLECVQDMDHENMFWYRQDPGLGLRLIYFSYDVKMKEKGDIPEGYSVSREKKERFSLILESASTNQTSMYLCASRQNSNQPQHFGDGTRLSIL.

The gene calls are TRBV3-1 (or the pseudogene TRBV3-2) and TRBJ1-5, with D possibly being TRBD1 (5 bases). Trimming removed 4 bases at V and 5 bases at J, with 12 bases between. Looked up from germline, CDR1 is LGHDT and CDR2 is YNNKEL (reference sequence). The CDR3 runs 14 residues. This CDR3 reads CASSPGWGDQPQHF. The CDR3 DNA is TGTGCCAGCAGCCCGGGTTGGGGGGATCAGCCCCAGCATTTT.

A remark on this clone: This CDR3 is also generated by other DNA sequences in the sample. The V gene is TRBV5-1, the J gene TRBJ1-2; D uncertain. The V and J ends lost 0 bases and 0 bases respectively, with 6 bases between them. Germline V gives CDR1 SGHRS, CDR2 YFSETQ. The CDR3 runs to 14 residues. CDR3 DNA sequence: TGCGCCAGCAGCTTGGGGCAATCTAACTATGGCTACACCTTC. It is translated as CASSLGQSNYGYTF. The whole variable domain, filled in from reference TRBV5-1 and TRBJ1-2, reads KAGVTQTPRYLIKTRGQQVTLSCSPISGHRSVSWYQQTPGQGLQFLFEYFSETQRNKGNFPGRFSGRQFSNSRSEMNVSTLELGDSALYLCASSLGQSNYGYTFGSGTRLTVV.